One and the same sample provided the 26 T cell receptor beta chains below, sequenced in a study of blood T cells in healthy people across ages. With a J-beta primer mix and a sample-barcoded 5' primer, a second PCR ran about 7 to 12 cycles. TCRdb passed the 5' RACE reads through MiXCR, listing each CDR3 protein once. The table lists 1.5 million to 2 million distinct CDR3 sequences, 28% of them singletons, with 7.7% in the top ten. Sequenced sample: blood. The receptors shown here come from a woman in her 30s in good health.

This sequence joins TRBV28 and TRBJ2-1; no clear D. The V end lost 6 bases, the J end lost 12 bases, and 12 bases lay between the germline ends. The CDR3 covers 11 residues. Germline V gene lookup returns CDR1 MDHEN and CDR2 SYDVKM. CDR3 region: CASSPGHVQFF. CDR3 nucleotides: TGTGCCAGCAGCCCCGGGCATGTGCAGTTCTTC.

This clonotype was counted a few times. The rearrangement uses TRBV13 and TRBJ2-7, with D unclear. Judging by the DNA end, TRBJ2-5 fits better; the J call may be wrong. Germline V gene sequence: CDR1 PRHDT, CDR2 FYEKMQ (reference sequence). There are 14 residues in the CDR3. The CDR3 protein is CASSLAERSETQYF. CDR3 DNA sequence: TGTGCCAGCAGCTTAGCGGAGAGGTCAGAGACCCAGTACTTC.

This clonotype appeared many times. The genes are TRBV29-1 and TRBJ2-7; perhaps TRBD2 as D (5 bases). V lost 4 bases and J lost 2, with 15 bases in between. This CDR3 is built from 14 residues. From germline, CDR1 is SQVTM and CDR2 ANQGSEA. CDR3 DNA sequence: TGCAGCGTTGGGGCGGGCATGGTCACCTACGAGCAGTACTTC. It translates to CSVGAGMVTYEQYF.

This clonotype was counted between two and nine times. The rearrangement links TRBV29-1 to TRBJ1-1; unclear D gene. Trimming took off 5 bases at V and 11 bases at J, with 12 bases between the two ends. This CDR3 is built from 10 residues. The V gene's germline CDR1 is SQVTM and CDR2 ANQGSEA. As DNA, the CDR3 is TGCAGCGTTAACAATCTTGGGGCTTTCTTT. It encodes CSVNNLGAFF.

A few counts support this clonotype. This sequence joins TRBV3-1 and TRBJ1-2; no definite D call. CDR1 LGHDT and CDR2 YNNKEL come from the germline V gene (reference sequence). The CDR3 totals 12 residues. V was trimmed by 10 bases and J by 6 bases, leaving 15 bases between them. CDR3 DNA: TGTGCCACTGCTGGGATCGAAAATGGCTACACCTTC. Translation gives CATAGIENGYTF.

Ten or more counts support this clonotype. The chain employs TRBV7-6 and TRBJ2-7; the match to TRBD1 covers 9 bases. Germline V gives CDR1 SGHVS, CDR2 FNYEAQ. The CDR3 totals 15 residues. After removal of 5 bases from V and 2 bases from J, the junction contained 7 bases not matched to a gene. The DNA for the CDR3 is TGTGCCAGCAGCCGATCGACAGGGGGAACCTACGAGCAGTACTTC. This gives the protein CASSRSTGGTYEQYF.

This clonotype has just a few counts. The chain has TRBV7-9 and TRBJ1-2; TRBD1 matches at 7 bases. The CDR3 has 14 amino acids. The germline V gene encodes CDR1 SEHNR and CDR2 FQNEAQ (reference sequence). V lost 0 bases to trimming and J lost 7 bases; unmatched junction nucleotides: 5. CDR3 DNA: TGTGCCAGCAGCTTAGCCGGACAGGATCCTGGCTACACCTTC. Its translation: CASSLAGQDPGYTF. Full variable domain (rest looked up from reference TRBV7-9 and TRBJ1-2): DTGVSQNPRHKITKRGQNVTFRCDPISEHNRLYWYRQTLGQGPEFLTYFQNEAQLEKSRLLSDRFSAERPKGSFSTLEIQRTEQGDSAMYLCASSLAGQDPGYTFGSGTRLTVV.

The chain couples TRBV5-1 to TRBJ1-2; TRBD1 agrees at 9 bases. Trimming removed 0 bases from V and 2 bases from J; junction bases left unmatched: 2. Germline CDR1 is SGHRS and CDR2 is YFSETQ. The CDR3 runs 15 residues. The CDR3 protein is CASSLGTGENYGYTF. Written as DNA, the CDR3 is TGCGCCAGCAGCTTGGGGACAGGGGAAAACTATGGCTACACCTTC.

Details on this clonotype: The junction shows a germline mismatch at one end, possibly a read error. The chain combines TRBV3-1 with TRBJ2-7, with D maybe TRBD1 (6 bases). Germline CDR1 reads LGHDT; CDR2 reads YNNKEL (reference sequence). The CDR3 loop spans 18 amino acids. In nucleotides, the CDR3 is TGTGCCAGCAGCCAAGATCTGGGGGCGGGCCTGGTCATCTCCGAGCGGTACTTC. It translates to CASSQDLGAGLVISERYF.

This clonotype was detected many times. The genes are TRBV9 and TRBJ2-3; 10 bases align to TRBD2. After removal of 5 bases from V and 5 bases from J, the junction contained 8 bases not matched to a gene. Per germline, CDR1 SGDLS and CDR2 YYNGEE. The CDR3 extends over 15 amino acids. For the CDR3, the DNA is TGTGCCAGCAGAGATGGGACTAGCGAGGTAGATACGCAGTATTTT. Amino acid sequence: CASRDGTSEVDTQYF.

V usage is TRBV6-5 and J usage is TRBJ1-1, with 7 bases lining up with TRBD1. The CDR3 covers 13 residues. Looked up from germline, CDR1 is MNHEY and CDR2 is SVGAGI. The junction had 7 bases not matched to a gene; V was cut back by 6 bases and J by 6 bases. CDR3 bases: TGTGCCAGCAGGCGGGAAGGGGGCGCTGAAGCTTTCTTT. Translation: CASRREGGAEAFF.

In this sample, this clonotype turned up a few times. J is TRBJ1-1 and V is TRBV10-3; D is undetermined. The CDR3 is 12 amino acids. V was clipped by 10 bases and J by 0 bases, with 9 bases between them. CDR1 and CDR2 from the germline V gene are ENHRY and SYGVKD. The CDR3 reads CASGELNTEAFF. CDR3 DNA: TGTGCCAGCGGAGAATTGAACACTGAAGCTTTCTTT.

This clonotype was counted many times. The chain recombines TRBV5-1 with TRBJ2-7; D remains ambiguous. Trimming pared 0 bases from V and 0 bases from J, leaving 10 bases between. The CDR3 has 15 amino acids. Germline-derived CDR1 and CDR2 are SGHRS and YFSETQ. The CDR3 protein is CASSLEPDSSYEQYF. CDR3 DNA sequence: TGCGCCAGCAGCTTGGAACCGGATAGCTCCTACGAGCAGTACTTC.

This chain links TRBV7-2 with TRBJ2-5; D gene ambiguous. The CDR3 consists of 14 residues. The V end lost 4 bases, the J end lost 2 bases, and 11 bases lay between the germline ends. Looked up from germline, CDR1 is SGHTA and CDR2 is FQGNSA. CDR3 in amino acids: CASSYETLQETQYF. CDR3 coding DNA: TGTGCCAGCAGCTACGAAACCCTACAAGAGACCCAGTACTTC.

This clonotype appeared a few times. The chain couples TRBV12-3 or TRBV12-4 to TRBJ2-1; 8 nucleotides agree with TRBD1. The CDR3 length is 11 residues. The ends lost 6 bases at V and 15 bases at J; junction bases unmatched: 7. CDR3 bases: TGTGCCAGCAGAAGTAGGACAGGGTTGTTCTTC. Protein sequence: CASRSRTGLFF.

The V gene is TRBV10-2, the J gene TRBJ1-1; weak D call: TRBD1 (5 bases). The germline gives CDR1 WSHSY, CDR2 SAAADI. The CDR3 length is 13 residues. V was cut by 0 bases and J by 7 bases, with 9 bases left in between. CDR3 coding DNA: TGCGCCAGCAGTGAGTCGTCCCAGGGTGAAGCTTTCTTT. It is translated as CASSESSQGEAFF.

The genes are TRBV3-1 and TRBJ2-1, with TRBD2 matching 11 bases. Germline CDR1 reads LGHDT; CDR2 reads YNNKEL (reference sequence). The V and J ends lost 5 bases and 5 bases, in that order; junction bases with no gene match: 5. The CDR3 covers 15 residues. The CDR3 sequence: CASSRFSGRDNEQFF. In DNA, the CDR3 is TGTGCCAGCAGCAGGTTTAGCGGGAGGGACAATGAGCAGTTCTTC.

This clonotype was seen once. A junction end diverges from the germline sequence, so it may reflect a read error. The V gene is TRBV3-1, the J gene TRBJ2-7; 12 positions match TRBD1. Germline CDR1 reads LGHDT; CDR2 reads YNNKEL (reference sequence). The CDR3 runs to 14 residues. CDR3 sequence reads: CASSRDRGPYERYF. The CDR3 nucleotides are TGTGCCAGCAGTCGGGACAGGGGGCCCTACGAGCGGTACTTC.

V usage is TRBV9 and J usage is TRBJ2-5, with D possibly matching TRBD1 (6 bases). The V end was cut by 3 bases, the J end by 1 base, with 10 bases between. Germline CDR1 SGDLS, CDR2 YYNGEE. This CDR3 is built from 14 residues. CDR3 sequence reads: CASSAGQPQETQYF. The CDR3 coding sequence is TGTGCCAGCAGCGCAGGACAGCCCCAAGAGACCCAGTACTTC.

The CDR3: CASSLSSGRGEETQYF. The CDR3 coding sequence is TGTGCCAGCAGCTTAAGTAGCGGGAGGGGGGAAGAGACCCAGTACTTC. The chain uses TRBV7-8 and TRBJ2-5; 11 bases align to TRBD2. From germline, CDR1 is SGHVS and CDR2 FQNEAQ. The CDR3 loop spans 16 amino acids. Unmatched junction bases numbered 5, after V lost 2 bases and J lost 3 bases.

This clonotype has only a few counts. This may arise from a read error, as a much more abundant clone is one base away. The chain uses TRBV20-1 and TRBJ2-7; the match to TRBD1 covers 9 bases. Germline V lookup: CDR1 DFQATT, CDR2 SNEGSKA (reference sequence). The CDR3 covers 12 residues. CDR3 coding DNA: TGCAGGGCGGCGGGACAGGGCGTCGAGCAGTACTTC. This sequence encodes CRAAGQGVEQYF.

This clonotype was counted between two and nine times. V and J are TRBV20-1 and TRBJ2-7, with 14 bases aligning to TRBD2. The germline V gene encodes CDR1 DFQATT and CDR2 SNEGSKA (reference sequence). Trimming took 3 bases from V and 6 from J; bases not matched to a gene: 16. This CDR3 is 18 amino acids long. Here the CDR3 DNA reads TGCAGTGCTAGCGGGACTAGCGGGAGTTTACGGAGGCCGGGCGAGCAGTACTTC. It specifies CSASGTSGSLRRPGEQYF.

This clonotype has a count of ten or more. At one end the junction does not follow the germline gene, possibly because of a read error. The V and J genes are TRBV5-1 and TRBJ2-5, with 7 bases aligning to TRBD2. Germline CDR1 and CDR2: SGHRS and YFSETQ. The CDR3 consists of 13 residues. This chain's CDR3 is CASSPLGGETQYF. CDR3 sequence (DNA): TGTGCCAGCAGCCCTTTGGGGGGGGAGACCCAGTACTTC.

The gene calls are TRBV11-2 and TRBJ1-1; D unresolved. The CDR3 spans 14 residues. Trimming removed 4 bases at V and 4 bases at J, with 13 bases between. CDR1 is SGHAT, CDR2 FQNNGV, per germline. Here the CDR3 reads CASSYVSYGTEAFF. The CDR3 coding sequence is TGTGCCAGCAGCTACGTCTCCTACGGCACTGAAGCTTTCTTT.

This chain joins TRBV7-6 and TRBJ2-1; D unresolved. V was pared by 5 bases and J by 0 bases, with 8 bases between. The CDR3 sequence is 14 residues long. Germline V gives CDR1 SGHVS, CDR2 FNYEAQ. This CDR3 reads CASSAWDSYNEQFF. Written as DNA, the CDR3 is TGTGCCAGCAGCGCTTGGGACTCCTACAATGAGCAGTTCTTC.

The rearrangement links TRBV28 to TRBJ1-1; D is possibly TRBD1 (5 bases). V lost 5 bases and J 2 bases, leaving 12 bases between the germline ends. The germline V gene encodes CDR1 MDHEN and CDR2 SYDVKM. There are 14 residues in the CDR3. The CDR3 bases are TGTGCCAGCAGTCCTCATCGGACAAACACTGAAGCTTTCTTT. Encoded protein: CASSPHRTNTEAFF.